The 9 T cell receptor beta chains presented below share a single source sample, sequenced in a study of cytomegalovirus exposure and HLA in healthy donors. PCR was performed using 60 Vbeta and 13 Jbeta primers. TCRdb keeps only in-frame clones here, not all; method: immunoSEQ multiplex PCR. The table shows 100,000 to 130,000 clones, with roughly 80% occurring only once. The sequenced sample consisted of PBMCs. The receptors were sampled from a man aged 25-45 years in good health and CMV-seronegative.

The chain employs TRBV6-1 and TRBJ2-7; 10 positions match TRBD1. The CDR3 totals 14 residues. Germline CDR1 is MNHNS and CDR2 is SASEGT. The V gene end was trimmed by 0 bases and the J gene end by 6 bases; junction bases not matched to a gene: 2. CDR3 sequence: CASSEAWTGGEQYF. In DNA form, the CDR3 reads TGTGCCAGCAGTGAAGCATGGACAGGGGGCGAGCAGTACTTC.

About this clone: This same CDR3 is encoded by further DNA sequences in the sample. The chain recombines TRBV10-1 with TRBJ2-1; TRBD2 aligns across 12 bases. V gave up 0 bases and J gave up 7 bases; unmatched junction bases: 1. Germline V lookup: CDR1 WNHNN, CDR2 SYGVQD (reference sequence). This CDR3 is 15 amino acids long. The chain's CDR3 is CASSESTSGSNEQFF. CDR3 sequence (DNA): TGCGCCAGCAGTGAGTCGACTAGCGGGAGTAATGAGCAGTTCTTC.

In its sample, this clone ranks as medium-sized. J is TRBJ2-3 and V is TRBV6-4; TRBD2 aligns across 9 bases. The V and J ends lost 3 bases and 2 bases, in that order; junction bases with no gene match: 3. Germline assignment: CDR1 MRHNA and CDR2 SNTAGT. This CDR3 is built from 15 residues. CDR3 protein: CASSEGGGATDTQYF. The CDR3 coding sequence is TGTGCCAGCAGTGAAGGCGGGGGGGCCACAGATACGCAGTATTTT.

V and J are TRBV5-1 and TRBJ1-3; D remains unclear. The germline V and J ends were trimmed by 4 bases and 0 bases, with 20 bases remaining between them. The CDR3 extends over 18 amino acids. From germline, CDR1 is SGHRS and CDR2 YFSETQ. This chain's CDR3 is CASSRAPNGGSSGNTIYF. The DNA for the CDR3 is TGCGCCAGCAGCCGAGCCCCTAATGGAGGCAGCTCTGGAAACACCATATATTTT.

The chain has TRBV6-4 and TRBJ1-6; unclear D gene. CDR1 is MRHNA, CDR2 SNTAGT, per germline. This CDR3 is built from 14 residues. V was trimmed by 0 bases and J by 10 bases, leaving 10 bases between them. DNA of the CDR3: TGTGCCAGCAGTGACTCCGGTAACGGGTCACCCCTCCACTTT. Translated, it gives CASSDSGNGSPLHF.

CDR3 loop: CASSLGGGRGEQYF. In nucleotides, the CDR3 is TGTGCCAGCAGCTTAGGGGGGGGGCGTGGCGAGCAGTACTTC. The rearrangement links TRBV13 to TRBJ2-7; a possible D gene is TRBD2 (7 bases). Per the germline V gene, CDR1 is PRHDT and CDR2 is FYEKMQ (reference sequence). Deletions cut 0 bases from V and 6 bases from J, with 12 bases between. The CDR3 has 14 amino acids.

This chain's CDR3 is CASRRDYIGSPLHF. The CDR3 DNA follows: TGTGCCAGCAGGCGGGACTACATAGGGTCACCCCTCCACTTT. This chain joins TRBV27 and TRBJ1-6; perhaps TRBD1 as D (5 bases). Trimming left V 6 bases short and J 10 bases short, with 16 bases between. Germline values: CDR1 MNHEY, CDR2 SMNVEV (reference sequence). This CDR3 has 14 amino acids.

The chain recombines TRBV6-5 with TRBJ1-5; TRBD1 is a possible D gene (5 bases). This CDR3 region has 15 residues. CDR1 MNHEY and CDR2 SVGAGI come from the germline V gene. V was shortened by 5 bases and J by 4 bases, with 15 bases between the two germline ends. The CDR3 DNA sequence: TGTGCCAGCAGTCACCGGGGGGGAGGGAATCAGCCCCAGCATTTT. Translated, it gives CASSHRGGGNQPQHF.

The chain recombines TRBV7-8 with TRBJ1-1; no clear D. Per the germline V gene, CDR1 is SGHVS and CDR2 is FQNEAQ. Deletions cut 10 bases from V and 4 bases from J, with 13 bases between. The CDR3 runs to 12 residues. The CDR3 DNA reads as TGTGCCACCCTGGTGGGCCTCACTGAAGCTTTCTTT. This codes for CATLVGLTEAFF.